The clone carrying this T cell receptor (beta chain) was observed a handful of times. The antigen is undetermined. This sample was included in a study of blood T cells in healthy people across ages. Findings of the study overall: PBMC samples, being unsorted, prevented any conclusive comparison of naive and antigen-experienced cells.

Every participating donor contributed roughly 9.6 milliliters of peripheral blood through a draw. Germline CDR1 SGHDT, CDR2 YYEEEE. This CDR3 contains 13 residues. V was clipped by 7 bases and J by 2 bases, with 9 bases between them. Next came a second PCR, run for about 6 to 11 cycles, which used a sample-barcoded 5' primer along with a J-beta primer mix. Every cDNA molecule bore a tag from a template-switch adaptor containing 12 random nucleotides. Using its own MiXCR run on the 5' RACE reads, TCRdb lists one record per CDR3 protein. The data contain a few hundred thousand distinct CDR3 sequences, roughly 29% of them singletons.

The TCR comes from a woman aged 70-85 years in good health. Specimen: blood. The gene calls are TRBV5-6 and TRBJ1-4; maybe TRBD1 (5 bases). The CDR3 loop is CASRPGTNEKLFF. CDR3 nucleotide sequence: TGTGCCAGCCGCCCAGGGACTAATGAAAAACTGTTTTTT. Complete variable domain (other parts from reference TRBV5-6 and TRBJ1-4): DAGVTQSPTHLIKTRGQQVTLRCSPKSGHDTVSWYQQALGQGPQFIFQYYEEEERQRGNFPDRFSGHQFPNYSSELNVNALLLGDSALYLCASRPGTNEKLFFGSGTQLSVL.